This T cell receptor (beta chain) originates from a study of T cell clonotyping in hematopoietic cell transplantation. Per germline, CDR1 MDHEN and CDR2 SYDVKM. The CDR3 is 16 residues long. The V and J ends lost 7 bases and 10 bases respectively, with 23 bases between them. This clone appeared a few times. Only in-frame clones appear in the TCRdb table, and some are missing; sequencing was by immunoSEQ multiplex PCR. The sample yields about 41,000 clones, 85% seen once. Described time point: recipient sample about 28 days before transplant, after cytoreduction. This clonotype was obtained from a man between 60 and 70 years old with acute myeloid leukemia. Some clones in this sample may be carry-over from other donors' samples. The rearrangement uses TRBV28 and TRBJ1-6, with a possible D match to TRBD1 (6 bases). Sequencing was performed on peripheral blood mononuclear cells, taken before stem cell transplant. The CDR3 coding sequence is TGTGCCAGCATCAGTCCGTGGGGGGCTAAGCGCTCACCCCTCCACTTT. Protein product: CASISPWGAKRSPLHF.